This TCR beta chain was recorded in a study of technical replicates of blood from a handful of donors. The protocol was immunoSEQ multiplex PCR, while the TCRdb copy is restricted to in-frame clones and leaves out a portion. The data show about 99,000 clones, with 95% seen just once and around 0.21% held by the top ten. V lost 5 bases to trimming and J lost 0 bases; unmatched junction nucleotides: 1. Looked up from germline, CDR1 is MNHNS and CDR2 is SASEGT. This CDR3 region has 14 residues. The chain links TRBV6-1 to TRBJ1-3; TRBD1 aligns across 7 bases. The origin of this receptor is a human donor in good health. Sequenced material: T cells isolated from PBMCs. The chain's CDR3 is CASSRDSSGNTIYF. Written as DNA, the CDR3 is TGTGCCAGCAGTCGGGACAGCTCTGGAAACACCATATATTTT.